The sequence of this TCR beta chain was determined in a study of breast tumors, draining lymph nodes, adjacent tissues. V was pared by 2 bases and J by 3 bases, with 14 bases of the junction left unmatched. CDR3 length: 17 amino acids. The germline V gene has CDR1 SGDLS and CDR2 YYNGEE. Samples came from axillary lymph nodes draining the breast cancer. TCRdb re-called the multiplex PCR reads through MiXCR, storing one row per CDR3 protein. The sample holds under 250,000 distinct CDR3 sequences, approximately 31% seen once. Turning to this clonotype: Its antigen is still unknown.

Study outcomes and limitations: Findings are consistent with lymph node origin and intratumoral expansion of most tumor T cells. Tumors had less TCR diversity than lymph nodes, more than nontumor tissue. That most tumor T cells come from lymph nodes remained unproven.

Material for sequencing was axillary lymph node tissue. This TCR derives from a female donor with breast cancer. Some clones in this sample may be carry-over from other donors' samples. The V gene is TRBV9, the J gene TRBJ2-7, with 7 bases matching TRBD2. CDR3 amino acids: CASSVESKASGLYEQYF. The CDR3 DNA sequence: TGTGCCAGCAGCGTGGAGAGTAAGGCTAGCGGACTCTACGAGCAGTACTTC. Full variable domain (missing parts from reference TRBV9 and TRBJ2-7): DSGVTQTPKHLITATGQRVTLRCSPRSGDLSVYWYQQSLDQGLQFLIQYYNGEERAKGNILERFSAQQFPDLHSELNLSSLELGDSALYFCASSVESKASGLYEQYFGPGTRLTVT.